Following are 30 T cell receptor beta chains from one sample sequenced in a study of T cell changes during pregnancy in multiple sclerosis. The data were produced by immunoSEQ multiplex PCR, yet TCRdb's version contains in-frame clones alone and is incomplete. This sample has more than 35,000 clones, with about 94% found just once. The sample in question was CD4+ T cells from peripheral blood mononuclear cells, obtained in the second trimester of pregnancy. These receptor sequences come from a female donor with multiple sclerosis, enrolled in a pregnancy study.

The chain joins TRBV19 to TRBJ2-1, with TRBD1 identical over 9 bases. This CDR3 has 15 amino acids. Trimming at V came to 5 bases and at J to 7 bases, leaving 9 bases not matched to a gene. Looked up from germline, CDR1 is LNHDA and CDR2 is SQIVND (reference sequence). The CDR3 DNA is TGTGCCAGTAGTCTTCCGGGACAGGGCGATAATGAGCAGTTCTTC. It translates to CASSLPGQGDNEQFF. Based on the CDR3 plus reference TRBV19 and TRBJ2-1, the full variable domain is DGGITQSPKYLFRKEGQNVTLSCEQNLNHDAMYWYRQDPGQGLRLIYYSQIVNDFQKGDIAEGYSVSREKKESFPLTVTSAQKNPTAFYLCASSLPGQGDNEQFFGPGTRLTVL.

V usage is TRBV7-8 and J usage is TRBJ2-7, with D perhaps TRBD2 (6 bases). V lost 8 bases, J lost 3 bases, and 14 bases lay in between. The CDR3 is 13 amino acids. The V gene's germline CDR1 is SGHVS and CDR2 FQNEAQ. CDR3 sequence: CASSTGGYYEQYF. The CDR3 nucleotides are TGTGCCAGCTCCACCGGGGGTTACTACGAGCAGTACTTC. The variable domain in full, completed from reference TRBV7-8 and TRBJ2-7, reads GAGVSQSPRYKVAKRGQDVALRCDPISGHVSLFWYQQALGQGPEFLTYFQNEAQLDKSGLPSDRFFAERPEGSVSTLKIQRTQQEDSAVYLCASSTGGYYEQYFGPGTRLTVT.

CDR3 coding DNA: TGTGCCAGCAGTGAAAGGCTTGGGACAGGGGGCGAAGCTTTCTTT. This codes for CASSERLGTGGEAFF. The genes are TRBV2 and TRBJ1-1; 12 nucleotides agree with TRBD1. CDR1 and CDR2 from the germline V gene are SNHLY and FYNNEI. The CDR3 is 15 amino acids. Trimming removed 2 bases from V and 8 bases from J; junction bases left unmatched: 6. The full variable domain, in which reference TRBV2 and TRBJ1-1 provide the parts outside the CDR3, is EPEVTQTPSHQVTQMGQEVILRCVPISNHLYFYWYRQILGQKVEFLVSFYNNEISEKSEIFDDQFSVERPDGSNFTLKIRSTKLEDSAMYFCASSERLGTGGEAFFGQGTRLTVV.

This clone was detected only once. This rearrangement joins TRBV28 to TRBJ1-1; TRBD1 matches 7 bases. The CDR3 consists of 14 residues. The germline V gene encodes CDR1 MDHEN and CDR2 SYDVKM. V shed 6 bases, J shed 5 bases, and the junction held 9 bases outside the gene matches. CDR3 amino acids: CASSDGQVKTEAFF. The DNA for the CDR3 is TGTGCCAGCAGCGACGGACAGGTAAAAACTGAAGCTTTCTTT.

The chain is built from TRBV29-1 and TRBJ2-1; the match to TRBD2 covers 10 bases. V lost 5 bases and J lost 4; bases outside the gene matches: 2. The germline V gene encodes CDR1 SQVTM and CDR2 ANQGSEA. The CDR3 is 13 amino acids. CDR3 in amino acids: CSVSGGVYNEQFF. The DNA for the CDR3 is TGCAGCGTTAGCGGGGGGGTATACAATGAGCAGTTCTTC.

The CDR3 sequence: CASSEGANYGYTF. The CDR3 nucleotides are TGTGCCAGCAGCGAAGGGGCGAACTATGGCTACACCTTC. This chain uses TRBV9 with TRBJ1-2; D possibly corresponds to TRBD1 (5 bases). V was trimmed by 3 bases and J by 2 bases, leaving 8 bases between them. This CDR3 region has 13 residues. The germline V gene encodes CDR1 SGDLS and CDR2 YYNGEE. The variable domain in full, with the rest retrieved from reference TRBV9 and TRBJ1-2, is DSGVTQTPKHLITATGQRVTLRCSPRSGDLSVYWYQQSLDQGLQFLIQYYNGEERAKGNILERFSAQQFPDLHSELNLSSLELGDSALYFCASSEGANYGYTFGSGTRLTVV.

This chain uses TRBV6-1 with TRBJ2-1; 10 nucleotides line up with TRBD2. J lost 0 bases, V lost 7 bases, and 3 bases had no gene match. The CDR3 is 15 amino acids. Germline V gene lookup returns CDR1 MNHNS and CDR2 SASEGT. CDR3 DNA: TGTGCCAGCATGGCTAGCGGGGGCTCCTACAATGAGCAGTTCTTC. This encodes CASMASGGSYNEQFF.

The chain links TRBV9 to TRBJ2-1; 7 bases align to TRBD2. Germline CDR1 reads SGDLS; CDR2 reads YYNGEE. The CDR3 covers 12 residues. V dropped 2 bases and J dropped 15; count of bases not matched to a gene: 8. The DNA of the CDR3 is TGTGCCAGCAGCGTGGAGAGCGGGATTCGGTTCTTC. Its translation is CASSVESGIRFF.

In its sample, this clone is medium-sized (0.01 to 0.1%). The gene calls are TRBV19 and TRBJ1-6, with 9 bases aligning to TRBD1. CDR1 is LNHDA, CDR2 SQIVND, per germline (reference sequence). The CDR3 spans 16 residues. After removal of 4 bases from V and 5 bases from J, the junction contained 6 bases not matched to a gene. The CDR3 is CASSKVDRGNNSPLHF. CDR3 sequence (DNA): TGTGCCAGTAGTAAAGTGGACAGGGGAAATAATTCACCCCTCCACTTT.

This chain joins TRBV9 and TRBJ2-5; D not resolved. CDR1 is SGDLS, CDR2 YYNGEE, per germline. The CDR3 is 14 amino acids. V was clipped by 3 bases and J by 5 bases, with 14 bases between them. The CDR3 reads CASSAKVGLETQYF. Here the CDR3 DNA reads TGTGCCAGCAGCGCTAAGGTGGGCCTGGAGACCCAGTACTTC.

To note about this clone: Other DNA sequences in the same sample also yield this CDR3. In nucleotides, the CDR3 is TGTGCCAGCAGTTACCGGGGGAACACTGAAGCTTTCTTT. It yields the protein CASSYRGNTEAFF. This chain connects TRBV6-5 to TRBJ1-1; D not resolved. Germline lookup yields CDR1 MNHEY and CDR2 SVGAGI. This CDR3 spans 13 amino acids. The germline V and J ends were trimmed by 2 bases and 1 base, with 5 bases remaining between them.

The rearrangement links TRBV6-5 to TRBJ2-5; 10 nucleotides agree with TRBD1. The junction had 3 bases not matched to a gene; V was cut back by 0 bases and J by 5 bases. Germline V lookup: CDR1 MNHEY, CDR2 SVGAGI. CDR3 length equals 15 residues. CDR3 amino acids: CASSYSTGGRETQYF. CDR3 bases: TGTGCCAGCAGTTACTCGACAGGGGGCCGGGAGACCCAGTACTTC.

The CDR3 spells CASSLDRWGEGHNEQFF. CDR3 bases: TGTGCCAGCAGCTTAGATCGGTGGGGAGAAGGACACAATGAGCAGTTCTTC. The chain has TRBV11-3 and TRBJ2-1; possible D gene TRBD2, 5 bases. This CDR3 is 17 amino acids long. CDR1 SGHNT and CDR2 YENEEA come from the germline V gene. Trimming removed 0 bases from V and 5 bases from J, with 17 bases in between.

The V and J genes are TRBV29-1 and TRBJ2-3; D gene unclear. The CDR3 totals 13 residues. Trimming pared 6 bases from V and 0 bases from J, leaving 10 bases between. CDR1 and CDR2 (germline): SQVTM, ANQGSEA. CDR3: CSVTFSSTDTQYF. For the CDR3, the DNA is TGCAGCGTAACATTCTCTAGCACAGATACGCAGTATTTT.

The chain carries TRBV4-2 and TRBJ1-4; the D gene is possibly TRBD1 (6 bases). The V end lost 0 bases, the J end lost 6 bases, and 11 bases lay between the germline ends. Germline loops: CDR1 LGHNA, CDR2 YNFKEQ. This CDR3 has 15 residues. CDR3 bases: TGTGCCAGCAGCCAAGATCTTGGGACATATGAAAAACTGTTTTTT. It yields the protein CASSQDLGTYEKLFF.

The genes are TRBV7-2 and TRBJ1-5, with a possible D match to TRBD1 (6 bases). The CDR3 loop spans 13 amino acids. Trimming stripped 2 bases from V and 7 bases from J, with 9 bases between. Germline CDR1 SGHTA, CDR2 FQGNSA. The CDR3 sequence is CASSLQGSQPQHF. The CDR3 region has the DNA TGTGCCAGCAGCTTACAGGGGAGCCAGCCCCAGCATTTT. The variable domain in full, with the rest retrieved from reference TRBV7-2 and TRBJ1-5, is GAGVSQSPSNKVTEKGKDVELRCDPISGHTALYWYRQSLGQGLEFLIYFQGNSAPDKSGLPSDRFSAERTGGSVSTLTIQRTQQEDSAVYLCASSLQGSQPQHFGDGTRLSIL.

This chain connects TRBV29-1 to TRBJ1-1; no definite D call. V lost 4 bases, J lost 0 bases, and 6 bases lay in between. The CDR3 consists of 12 residues. From germline, CDR1 is SQVTM and CDR2 ANQGSEA. The CDR3 coding sequence is TGCAGCGTTGTTCAGTTGAACACTGAAGCTTTCTTT. Translating gives CSVVQLNTEAFF. The full variable domain, its missing parts supplied by reference TRBV29-1 and TRBJ1-1, is SAVISQKPSRDICQRGTSLTIQCQVDSQVTMMFWYRQQPGQSLTLIATANQGSEATYESGFVIDKFPISRPNLTFSTLTVSNMSPEDSSIYLCSVVQLNTEAFFGQGTRLTVV.

The CDR3 region has the DNA TGTGCCAGCAGCCCCGTTGGGGGACTGGATACGCAGTATTTT. As protein: CASSPVGGLDTQYF. The V call is TRBV7-3, the J call TRBJ2-3; TRBD2 is a possible D gene (6 bases). Trimming left V 5 bases short and J 6 bases short, with 15 bases between. Germline values: CDR1 SGHTA, CDR2 FQGTGA. The CDR3 consists of 14 residues.

This rearrangement joins TRBV5-1 to TRBJ2-5; TRBD2 aligns across 15 bases. CDR1 is SGHRS, CDR2 YFSETQ, per germline. With V trimmed by 0 bases and J by 3 bases, 6 bases remained unmatched. The CDR3 sequence is 18 residues long. This chain's CDR3 is CASSLAFGTSGGKETQYF. CDR3 nucleotide sequence: TGCGCCAGCAGCTTGGCCTTCGGGACTAGCGGGGGGAAAGAGACCCAGTACTTC.

The CDR3 spells CASGAGTDTEAFF. The DNA of the CDR3 is TGTGCCAGCGGGGCGGGGACGGACACTGAAGCTTTCTTT. The genes are TRBV6-1 and TRBJ1-1; a possible D gene is TRBD1 (5 bases). V gave up 8 bases and J gave up 3 bases, with 13 bases separating them. This CDR3 region has 13 residues. Germline V gives CDR1 MNHNS, CDR2 SASEGT.

This chain uses TRBV19 with TRBJ2-7, with D possibly being TRBD2 (6 bases). V was shortened by 3 bases and J by 2 bases, with 17 bases between the two germline ends. CDR3 size: 16 residues. From germline, CDR1 is LNHDA and CDR2 SQIVND (reference sequence). In DNA, the CDR3 is TGTGCCAGTAGTATCTCCGGTGGCGCGGGGACCTACGAGCAGTACTTC. This sequence encodes CASSISGGAGTYEQYF.

This clone came up once. The CDR3 bases are TGTGCCAGAGAGGGCCTCTCCTACGAGCAGTACTTC. Its translation is CAREGLSYEQYF. This chain joins TRBV19 and TRBJ2-7; D is possibly TRBD2 (5 bases). Per germline, CDR1 LNHDA and CDR2 SQIVND (reference sequence). V was clipped by 9 bases and J by 0 bases, with 9 bases between them. This CDR3 region has 12 residues.

The table lists this clone with a count of one. The V call is TRBV7-3, the J call TRBJ2-5; 10 bases are a match to TRBD2. The CDR3 covers 15 residues. CDR1 is SGHTA, CDR2 FQGTGA, per germline. The ends lost 5 bases at V and 4 bases at J; junction bases unmatched: 7. This CDR3 is CASSPSGGAGETQYF. The DNA for the CDR3 is TGTGCCAGCAGCCCGAGCGGGGGGGCCGGAGAGACCCAGTACTTC.

This chain connects TRBV20-1 to TRBJ1-2; 7 bases fit TRBD1. Trimming cost V 5 bases and J 8 bases; bases outside gene matches: 5. CDR1 DFQATT and CDR2 SNEGSKA come from the germline V gene (reference sequence). The CDR3 spans 11 residues. The DNA of the CDR3 is TGCAGTGCTTGGGACAGAAAAGGCTACACCTTC. Protein product: CSAWDRKGYTF.

This CDR3 is CASSFKGQGNYGYTF. DNA of the CDR3: TGTGCCAGCAGCTTCAAGGGCCAGGGGAACTATGGCTACACCTTC. The rearrangement uses TRBV5-5 and TRBJ1-2; possible D gene TRBD1, 6 bases. Germline CDR1 is SGHKS and CDR2 is YYEKEE (reference sequence). The ends were cut back, 2 bases at V and 2 bases at J, with 13 bases in the middle. The CDR3 length is 15 residues.

The chain is built from TRBV28 and TRBJ1-1; D remains ambiguous. CDR1 is MDHEN and CDR2 is SYDVKM in the germline V gene. The CDR3 consists of 17 residues. V lost 1 base and J 0 bases, leaving 15 bases between the germline ends. CDR3 bases: TGTGCCAGCAGTTTATTGGGCAGAAGAATTGTGAACACTGAAGCTTTCTTT. It translates to CASSLLGRRIVNTEAFF.

J is TRBJ1-3 and V is TRBV2; 8 nucleotides align to TRBD1. Germline assignment: CDR1 SNHLY and CDR2 FYNNEI. The junction had 10 bases not matched to a gene; V was cut back by 6 bases and J by 3 bases. This CDR3 has 16 amino acids. The CDR3 protein is CASSLTGVKGGNTIYF. The CDR3 DNA sequence: TGTGCCAGCAGCCTGACAGGGGTTAAAGGTGGAAACACCATATATTTT. The complete variable domain, with remaining parts taken from reference TRBV2 and TRBJ1-3, reads EPEVTQTPSHQVTQMGQEVILRCVPISNHLYFYWYRQILGQKVEFLVSFYNNEISEKSEIFDDQFSVERPDGSNFTLKIRSTKLEDSAMYFCASSLTGVKGGNTIYFGEGSWLTVV.

The chain couples TRBV28 to TRBJ2-7, with 11 bases lining up with TRBD1. The CDR3 spans 13 residues. The trim removed 6 bases at V and 8 bases at J, leaving 6 bases unmatched. CDR1 is MDHEN and CDR2 is SYDVKM in the germline V gene. The CDR3 here is CASSTGQGAKQYF. DNA of the CDR3: TGTGCCAGCAGCACAGGACAGGGGGCGAAGCAGTACTTC. Based on the CDR3 plus reference TRBV28 and TRBJ2-7, the full variable domain is DVKVTQSSRYLVKRTGEKVFLECVQDMDHENMFWYRQDPGLGLRLIYFSYDVKMKEKGDIPEGYSVSREKKERFSLILESASTNQTSMYLCASSTGQGAKQYFGPGTRLTVT.

This clone was counted once. V is TRBV19 and J is TRBJ2-3; TRBD2 matches at 10 bases. The CDR3 is 15 residues long. CDR1 LNHDA and CDR2 SQIVND come from the germline V gene (reference sequence). After removal of 6 bases from V and 3 bases from J, the junction contained 6 bases not matched to a gene. The CDR3 sequence is CASRDSGRTTDTQYF. In nucleotides, the CDR3 is TGTGCCAGTAGGGATAGCGGGAGGACTACAGATACGCAGTATTTT.

The V and J genes are TRBV7-6 and TRBJ2-7; maybe TRBD2 (5 bases). Germline CDR1 SGHVS, CDR2 FNYEAQ. Deletions cut 5 bases from V and 2 bases from J, with 10 bases between. The CDR3 has 13 amino acids. Here the CDR3 DNA reads TGTGCCAGCAGCGTTATGCGGGCCTACGAGCAGTACTTC. As protein: CASSVMRAYEQYF.